These 23 T cell receptor beta chains were all obtained from the same sample, sequenced in a study of blood T cell repertoires in COVID-19. Data came from immunoSEQ multiplex PCR; TCRdb stores just in-frame clones and leaves some out. The sample has under 200,000 clones; approximately 91% are singletons. Sequencing was done on a sample of peripheral blood. The receptors were gathered from a man aged 18 to 29 with acute or convalescent COVID-19.

The chain recombines TRBV4-1 with TRBJ1-2; 10 positions match TRBD1. Germline CDR1 and CDR2: MGHRA and YSYEKL. This CDR3 comprises 17 residues. V was clipped by 2 bases and J by 2 bases; unmatched bases: 8. The CDR3 protein is CASSQSVGTGDNYGYTF. The CDR3 coding sequence is TGCGCCAGCAGCCAATCGGTTGGGACAGGGGACAACTATGGCTACACCTTC.

The chain is built from TRBV7-6 and TRBJ2-1; D remains ambiguous. Germline-derived CDR1 and CDR2 are SGHVS and FNYEAQ. CDR3 length equals 16 residues. Trimming took 5 bases from V and 0 from J, leaving 14 bases between them. CDR3 nucleotide sequence: TGTGCCAGCAGCCCCACGACTGCTAGCTCCTACAATGAGCAGTTCTTC. This codes for CASSPTTASSYNEQFF.

The genes are TRBV6-5 and TRBJ1-2; D is unclear. V was shortened by 5 bases and J by 14 bases, with 18 bases between the two germline ends. The CDR3 totals 12 residues. Germline V lookup: CDR1 MNHEY, CDR2 SVGAGI. The CDR3 nucleotides are TGTGCCAGCAGTATTATGAGCGTCGCCCGGACCTTC. Protein sequence: CASSIMSVARTF.

The table lists this clone with a few counts. The chain recombines TRBV3-1 (or the pseudogene TRBV3-2) with TRBJ2-2; the D is unclear. This CDR3 has 16 residues. The V end lost 1 base, the J end lost 0 bases, and 9 bases lay between the germline ends. Germline V gene data show CDR1 as LGHDT and CDR2 as YNNKEL (reference sequence). The CDR3: CASSQGWRSNTGELFF. The CDR3 DNA reads TGTGCCAGCAGCCAAGGATGGAGATCGAACACCGGGGAGCTGTTTTTT.

The chain has TRBV24-1 and TRBJ2-2, with 7 bases aligning to TRBD1. The CDR3 is made up of 17 amino acids. Germline V gene data show CDR1 as KGHDR and CDR2 as SFDVKD. V was clipped by 3 bases and J by 0 bases; unmatched bases: 6. In DNA, the CDR3 is TGTGCCACCAGTGATCCAAAGACAGGGACGAACACCGGGGAGCTGTTTTTT. This encodes CATSDPKTGTNTGELFF.

The chain uses TRBV30 and TRBJ1-4; 8 bases match TRBD1. Germline V gene lookup returns CDR1 GTSNPN and CDR2 SVGIG (reference sequence). Losses at the gene ends were 2 bases for V and 3 bases for J; bases not matched to a gene: 14. The CDR3 has 18 amino acids. The CDR3 nucleotides are TGTGCCTGGAGTCGCGACAGGGGAATCCTGAAGGCTAATGAAAAACTGTTTTTT. This sequence encodes CAWSRDRGILKANEKLFF.

This chain links TRBV19 with TRBJ1-5, with TRBD1 identical over 9 bases. Germline-derived CDR1 and CDR2 are LNHDA and SQIVND (reference sequence). V lost 5 bases to trimming and J lost 2 bases; unmatched junction nucleotides: 7. This CDR3 spans 16 amino acids. The CDR3 loop reads CASSDPGQGRNQPQHF. CDR3 nucleotide sequence: TGTGCCAGTAGTGATCCGGGACAGGGTCGCAATCAGCCCCAGCATTTT.

This sequence joins TRBV28 and TRBJ1-5, with a tentative D call TRBD1 (5 bases). Germline loops: CDR1 MDHEN, CDR2 SYDVKM. The ends were cut back, 3 bases at V and 1 base at J, with 10 bases in the middle. The CDR3 sequence is 15 residues long. The CDR3 protein is CASSFTGSSNQPQHF. In nucleotides, the CDR3 is TGTGCCAGCAGTTTTACAGGCTCAAGCAATCAGCCCCAGCATTTT.

This chain links TRBV6-4 with TRBJ1-2, with TRBD1 matching 7 bases. Trimming at V came to 3 bases and at J to 4 bases, leaving 14 bases not matched to a gene. From germline, CDR1 is MRHNA and CDR2 SNTAGT. The CDR3 has 17 amino acids. CDR3 residues: CASSEEAGGQPLYGYTF. The DNA for the CDR3 is TGTGCCAGCAGTGAAGAAGCAGGGGGTCAGCCCCTCTATGGCTACACCTTC.

The J gene is TRBJ1-5, the V gene TRBV19, with D perhaps matching TRBD1 (5 bases). Trimming took off 6 bases at V and 6 bases at J, with 9 bases between the two ends. Germline assignment: CDR1 LNHDA and CDR2 SQIVND (reference sequence). This CDR3 spans 12 amino acids. The CDR3 DNA sequence: TGTGCCAGTAGAGCGGGGGGTCAGCCCCAGCATTTT. It yields the protein CASRAGGQPQHF.

The rearrangement links TRBV18 to TRBJ2-3, with a weak D call TRBD1 (6 bases). Trimming removed 2 bases from V and 2 bases from J, with 17 bases in between. The CDR3 length is 17 residues. Germline assignment: CDR1 KGHSH and CDR2 LQKENI. The CDR3 nucleotides are TGTGCCAGCTCACCAACTCCGAACAGGGAATACACAGATACGCAGTATTTT. Translated: CASSPTPNREYTDTQYF.

The rearrangement joins TRBV13 to TRBJ2-7, with 12 bases fitting TRBD1. J gave up 2 bases and V 5 bases, and 7 bases lay outside the gene matches. The CDR3 runs to 16 residues. Germline values: CDR1 PRHDT, CDR2 FYEKMQ (reference sequence). The CDR3 region has the DNA TGTGCCAGCAGCCCCACCGGGACAGGGGGCCCCTACGAGCAGTACTTC. This encodes CASSPTGTGGPYEQYF.

This chain links TRBV5-1 with TRBJ2-3; the match to TRBD1 covers 9 bases. Germline assignment: CDR1 SGHRS and CDR2 YFSETQ. This CDR3 is 12 amino acids long. V lost 4 bases, J lost 9 bases, and 3 bases stayed unmatched. DNA for the CDR3: TGCGCCAGCAGCCTAGGACAGGGGACGCAGTATTTT. It codes for CASSLGQGTQYF.

V usage is TRBV10-1 and J usage is TRBJ1-1; 8 bases line up with TRBD1. Germline V gene data show CDR1 as WNHNN and CDR2 as SYGVQD (reference sequence). The length of the CDR3 is 18 residues. Germline trimming cut 8 bases from V and 2 bases from J; bases unmatched to any gene: 19. CDR3 nucleotides: TGCGCCAGCGTAGACAGGGGCCCGAATCCAACTACTAACACTGAAGCTTTCTTT. This gives the protein CASVDRGPNPTTNTEAFF.

The J gene is TRBJ1-2, the V gene TRBV3-1 (or the pseudogene TRBV3-2); the D is unclear. The CDR3 loop spans 13 amino acids. V dropped 0 bases and J dropped 4 bases, with 6 bases sitting between them. Germline assignment: CDR1 LGHDT and CDR2 YNNKEL (reference sequence). The DNA of the CDR3 is TGTGCCAGCAGCCAAGAATCTATCTATGGCTACACCTTC. It codes for CASSQESIYGYTF.

V and J are TRBV27 and TRBJ1-6; D is unclear. The CDR3 has 13 amino acids. The V end was cut by 3 bases, the J end by 10 bases, with 10 bases between. Germline CDR1 and CDR2: MNHEY and SMNVEV (reference sequence). The CDR3 coding sequence is TGTGCCAGCAGTTTTTCCCAGGCCTCACCCCTCCACTTT. It encodes CASSFSQASPLHF.

This clone was observed a few times. The CDR3 here is CASGGTRATSPLHF. In DNA, the CDR3 is TGTGCCAGCGGGGGGACGAGGGCCACTTCACCCCTCCACTTT. The rearrangement joins TRBV27 to TRBJ1-6; the D gene is possibly TRBD1 (5 bases). Trimming removed 8 bases from V and 9 bases from J, with 17 bases in between. The CDR3 is 14 residues long. Germline V gene lookup returns CDR1 MNHEY and CDR2 SMNVEV (reference sequence).

The chain couples TRBV27 to TRBJ1-2, with a weak D call TRBD1 (5 bases). The CDR3 has 14 amino acids. CDR1 and CDR2 from the germline V gene are MNHEY and SMNVEV (reference sequence). V gave up 5 bases and J gave up 4 bases, with 14 bases separating them. The CDR3 sequence: CASSPLLTAYGYTF. The CDR3 bases are TGTGCCAGCAGTCCCCTTCTGACAGCCTATGGCTACACCTTC.

The rearrangement links TRBV30 to TRBJ2-1; 9 positions match TRBD1. V lost 2 bases and J lost 2; bases outside the gene matches: 4. This CDR3 is 15 amino acids long. The germline V gene has CDR1 GTSNPN and CDR2 SVGIG (reference sequence). CDR3 in amino acids: CAWSMGQGTYNEQFF. The DNA for the CDR3 is TGTGCCTGGAGTATGGGACAGGGCACCTACAATGAGCAGTTCTTC.

V gene TRBV6-5 combines with J gene TRBJ1-1; 8 bases fit TRBD1. This CDR3 is 16 amino acids long. V shed 4 bases and J 2 bases; nucleotides not matched to a gene: 9. Germline V gene sequence: CDR1 MNHEY, CDR2 SVGAGI. This CDR3 is CASSFRTGLANTEAFF. For the CDR3, the DNA is TGTGCCAGCAGTTTCCGGACAGGGCTCGCAAACACTGAAGCTTTCTTT.

The rearrangement uses TRBV5-1 and TRBJ1-1, with D uncertain. The CDR3 length is 16 residues. Deletions cut 3 bases from V and 3 bases from J, with 18 bases between. The germline V gene has CDR1 SGHRS and CDR2 YFSETQ. The CDR3 sequence: CASSSSPTGGYTEAFF. CDR3 DNA sequence: TGCGCCAGCAGCTCATCGCCGACGGGTGGGTACACTGAAGCTTTCTTT.

The CDR3 region is CASSGRETGELFF. Here the CDR3 DNA reads TGTGCCAGCAGTGGGAGGGAGACCGGGGAGCTGTTTTTT. J is TRBJ2-2 and V is TRBV2, with a weak D call TRBD2 (6 bases). CDR1 SNHLY and CDR2 FYNNEI come from the germline V gene. V dropped 4 bases and J dropped 5 bases, with 8 bases sitting between them. This CDR3 contains 13 residues.

V usage is TRBV18 and J usage is TRBJ1-6; 8 bases are a match to TRBD1. Germline CDR1 and CDR2: KGHSH and LQKENI. The CDR3 consists of 18 residues. The J segment lost 0 bases and the V segment lost 5 bases, leaving 9 bases of the junction unmatched. CDR3 sequence (DNA): TGTGCCAGCTCAACCTCCGGGACAGGCAGCTCCTATAATTCACCCCTCCACTTT. Amino acids: CASSTSGTGSSYNSPLHF. Full variable domain (missing parts from reference TRBV18 and TRBJ1-6): NAGVMQNPRHLVRRRGQEARLRCSPMKGHSHVYWYRQLPEEGLKFMVYLQKENIIDESGMPKERFSAEFPKEGPSILRIQQVVRGDSAAYFCASSTSGTGSSYNSPLHFGNGTRLTVT.